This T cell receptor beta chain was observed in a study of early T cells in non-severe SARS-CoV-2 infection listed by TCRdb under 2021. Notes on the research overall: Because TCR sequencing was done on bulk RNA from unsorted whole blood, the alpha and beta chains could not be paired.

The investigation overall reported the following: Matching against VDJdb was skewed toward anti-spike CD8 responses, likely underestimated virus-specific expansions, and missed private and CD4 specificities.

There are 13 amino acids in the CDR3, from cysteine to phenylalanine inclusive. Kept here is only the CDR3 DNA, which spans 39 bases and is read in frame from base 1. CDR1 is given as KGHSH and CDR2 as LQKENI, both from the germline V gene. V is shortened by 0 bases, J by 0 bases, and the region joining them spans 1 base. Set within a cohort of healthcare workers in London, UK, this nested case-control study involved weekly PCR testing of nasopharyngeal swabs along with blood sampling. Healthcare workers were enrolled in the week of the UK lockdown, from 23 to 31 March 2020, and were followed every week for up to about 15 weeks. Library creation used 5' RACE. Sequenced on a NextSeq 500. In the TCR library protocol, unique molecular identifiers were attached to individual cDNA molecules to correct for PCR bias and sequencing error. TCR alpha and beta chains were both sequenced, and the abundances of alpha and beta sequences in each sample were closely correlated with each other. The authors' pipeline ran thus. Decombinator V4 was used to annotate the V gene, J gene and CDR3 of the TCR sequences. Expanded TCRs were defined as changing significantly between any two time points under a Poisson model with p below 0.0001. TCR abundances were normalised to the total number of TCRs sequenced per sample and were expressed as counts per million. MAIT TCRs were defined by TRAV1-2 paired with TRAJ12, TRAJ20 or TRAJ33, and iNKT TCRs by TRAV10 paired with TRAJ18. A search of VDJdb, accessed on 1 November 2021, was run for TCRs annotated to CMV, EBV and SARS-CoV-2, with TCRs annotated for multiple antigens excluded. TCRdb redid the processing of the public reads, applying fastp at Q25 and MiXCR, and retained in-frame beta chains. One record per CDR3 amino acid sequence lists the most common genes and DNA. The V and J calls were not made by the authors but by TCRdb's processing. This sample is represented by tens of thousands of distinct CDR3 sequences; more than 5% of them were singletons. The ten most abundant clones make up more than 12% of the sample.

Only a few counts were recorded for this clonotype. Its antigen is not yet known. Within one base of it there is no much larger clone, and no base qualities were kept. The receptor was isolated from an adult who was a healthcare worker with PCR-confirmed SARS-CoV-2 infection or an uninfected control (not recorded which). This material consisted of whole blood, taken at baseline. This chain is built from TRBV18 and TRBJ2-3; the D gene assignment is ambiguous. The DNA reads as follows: TGTGCCAGCTCACCACCCAGCACAGATACGCAGTATTTT. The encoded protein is CASSPPSTDTQYF. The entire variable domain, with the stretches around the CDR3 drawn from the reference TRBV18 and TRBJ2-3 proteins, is NAGVMQNPRHLVRRRGQEARLRCSPMKGHSHVYWYRQLPEEGLKFMVYLQKENIIDESGMPKERFSAEFPKEGPSILRIQQVVRGDSAAYFCASSPPSTDTQYFGPGTRLTVL.